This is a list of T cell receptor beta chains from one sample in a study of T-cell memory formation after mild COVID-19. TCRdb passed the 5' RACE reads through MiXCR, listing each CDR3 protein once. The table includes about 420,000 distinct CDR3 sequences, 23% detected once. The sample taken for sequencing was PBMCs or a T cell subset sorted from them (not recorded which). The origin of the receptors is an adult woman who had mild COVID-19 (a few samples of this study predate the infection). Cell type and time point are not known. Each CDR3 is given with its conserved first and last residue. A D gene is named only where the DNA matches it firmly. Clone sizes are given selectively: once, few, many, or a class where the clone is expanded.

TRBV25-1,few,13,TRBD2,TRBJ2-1,TGTGCCAGCAGTGAGAGTAAGCGGGGGGAGCAGTTCTTC,CASSESKRGEQFF
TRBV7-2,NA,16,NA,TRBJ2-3,TGTGCCAGCAGCTCGCGGTGGTACCTTCGCACAGATACGCAGTATTTT,CASSSRWYLRTDTQYF
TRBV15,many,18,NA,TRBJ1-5,TGTGCCACCAGGAGGGGGGAGGCGAGGTATGGTGGCAATCAGCCCCAGCATTTT,CATRRGEARYGGNQPQHF
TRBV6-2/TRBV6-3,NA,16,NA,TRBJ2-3,TGTGCCAGCAGTTACCCACAGAGCCGGAGCACAGATACGCAGTATTTT,CASSYPQSRSTDTQYF
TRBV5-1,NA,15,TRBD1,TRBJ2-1,TGCGCCAGCAGCCCGGAGGGACAGGTCACGAATGAGCAGTTCTTC,CASSPEGQVTNEQFF
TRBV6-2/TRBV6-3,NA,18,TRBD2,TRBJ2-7,TGTGCCAGCATGGTCGGTACTAGCGGGAGAGTCGGGAGGTACGAGCAGTACTTC,CASMVGTSGRVGRYEQYF
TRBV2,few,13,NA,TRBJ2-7,TGTGCCAGCAGCGGGACTCCACTCTACGAGCAGTACTTC,CASSGTPLYEQYF
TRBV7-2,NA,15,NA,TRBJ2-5,TGTGCCAGCAGCTTAGCGCAGGGGTATTATGAGACCCAGTACTTC,CASSLAQGYYETQYF
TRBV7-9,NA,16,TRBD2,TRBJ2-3,TGTGCCAGCAGCTCCCTCCAGGCGGGAGTGGGGGATACGCAGTATTTT,CASSSLQAGVGDTQYF
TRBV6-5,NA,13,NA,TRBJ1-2,TGTGCCAGCGGTCGGACATCCTTTATCGGCTACACCTTC,CASGRTSFIGYTF
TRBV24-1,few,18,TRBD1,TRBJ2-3,TGTGCCACCAGTGATCCCTCGCCTGGACAGGGGGTCACAGATACGCAGTATTTT,CATSDPSPGQGVTDTQYF
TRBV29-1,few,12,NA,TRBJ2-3,TGCAGCGTTGAGGACAGAGCTGATACGCAGTATTTT,CSVEDRADTQYF
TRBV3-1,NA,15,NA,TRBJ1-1,TGTGCCAGCAGCCTCCGGACGGGGGTGAACACTGAAGCTTTCTTT,CASSLRTGVNTEAFF
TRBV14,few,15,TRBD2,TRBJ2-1,TGTGCCAGCAGCTTTCCCGGGACTAGTGACAATGAGCAGTTCTTC,CASSFPGTSDNEQFF
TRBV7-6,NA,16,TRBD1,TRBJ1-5,TGTGCCAGCAGCCGGGGACAGGGTGGAAGCAATCAGCCCCAGCATTTT,CASSRGQGGSNQPQHF